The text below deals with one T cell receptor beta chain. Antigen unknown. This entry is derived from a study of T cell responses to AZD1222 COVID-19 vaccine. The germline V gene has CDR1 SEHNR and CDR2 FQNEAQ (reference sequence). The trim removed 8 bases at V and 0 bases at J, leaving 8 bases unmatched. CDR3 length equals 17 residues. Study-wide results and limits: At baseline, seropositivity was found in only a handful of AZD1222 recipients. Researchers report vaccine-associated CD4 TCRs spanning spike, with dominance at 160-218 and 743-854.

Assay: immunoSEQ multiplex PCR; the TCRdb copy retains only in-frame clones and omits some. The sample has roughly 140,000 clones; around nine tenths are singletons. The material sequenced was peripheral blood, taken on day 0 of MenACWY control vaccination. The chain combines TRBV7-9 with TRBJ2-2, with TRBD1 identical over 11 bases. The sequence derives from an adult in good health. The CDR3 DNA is TGTGCCAGCTTACCCGGGACAGGGGGGCCGAACACCGGGGAGCTGTTTTTT. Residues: CASLPGTGGPNTGELFF.